This T cell receptor (beta chain) was found in a study of T cell responses to AZD1222 COVID-19 vaccine. Points on this clone: What it binds is unknown.

Study results and limitations: Repertoire sampling occurred only after the peak T cell response. Spike-specific TCR repertoires showed rising breadth and depth after two AZD1222 doses. White British people made up most donors, females outnumbered males, and clonal diversity was possibly underestimated. Spike regions recognized by vaccine-associated CD4 TCRs spanned the protein, led by 160-218 and 743-854.

Repertoires were generated with immunoSEQ multiplex PCR, while TCRdb's copy carries only in-frame clones and drops some. The sample has around 180,000 clones, over 80% seen once. Germline values: CDR1 SQVTM, CDR2 ANQGSEA. This CDR3 is built from 14 residues. Trimming left V 8 bases short and J 8 bases short, with 19 bases between. Sequencing was performed on peripheral blood, taken on day 0 of MenACWY control vaccination. The sequence was obtained from an adult in good health. The J gene is TRBJ1-6, the V gene TRBV29-1; D is unresolved. Here the CDR3 reads CSPLRWPGYSPLHF. The DNA for the CDR3 is TGCAGCCCACTCCGTTGGCCTGGATATTCACCCCTCCACTTT.